This TCR beta chain was recorded in a study of blood T cell repertoires in COVID-19. Between the trimmed V and J ends, which lost 7 bases and 5 bases, there was a span of 8 bases. Germline V gene data show CDR1 as WSHSY and CDR2 as SAAADI. The CDR3 covers 11 residues. The method was immunoSEQ multiplex PCR; TCRdb's version includes in-frame clones alone and lacks a portion of them. The sample has about 95,000 clones, roughly 89% seen once; the top ten hold about 4.8%. V gene TRBV10-2 combines with J gene TRBJ1-1; no firm D call. The sequenced sample consisted of peripheral blood. The sequence was collected from a man in his 60s with COVID-19, enrolled during active disease. As DNA, the CDR3 is TGCGCCAGCAAATTTATGACTGAAGCTTTCTTT. It codes for CASKFMTEAFF.